These T cell receptor beta chains were read from a single sample in a study of blood T cell repertoires in COVID-19. Assay used: immunoSEQ multiplex PCR; TCRdb lists only in-frame clones, some missing. Altogether 170,000 or so clones are present, approximately 80% being singletons, with the ten largest covering roughly 2.8%. The sample taken for sequencing was peripheral blood. These receptors were collected from a woman aged 55-70 years with acute or convalescent COVID-19. Both conserved end residues are part of each CDR3. The D gene is left open where the match is weak. Size is omitted from some rows. Given values are once, few, many or a class for expanded clones.

D gene: TRBD1; clone size: -; V gene: TRBV9; J gene: TRBJ1-5; CDR3 protein: CASSVGTGGGQPQHF; CDR3 DNA: TGTGCCAGCAGCGTAGGGACAGGGGGCGGTCAGCCCCAGCATTTT
D gene: -; clone size: -; V gene: TRBV12-3/TRBV12-4; J gene: TRBJ1-1; CDR3 protein: CASSFGGITEAFF; CDR3 DNA: TGTGCCAGCAGTTTTGGGGGGATCACTGAAGCTTTCTTT
D gene: -; clone size: -; V gene: TRBV2; J gene: TRBJ2-5; CDR3 protein: CASRPGLTQETQYF; CDR3 DNA: TGTGCCAGCAGACCGGGACTTACACAAGAGACCCAGTACTTC
D gene: -; clone size: -; V gene: TRBV24-1; J gene: TRBJ2-7; CDR3 protein: CATSDGQSTYEQYF; CDR3 DNA: TGTGCCACCAGTGATGGACAGTCTACCTACGAGCAGTACTTC
D gene: TRBD2; clone size: -; V gene: TRBV5-8; J gene: TRBJ2-1; CDR3 protein: CASSWSGREQFF; CDR3 DNA: TGTGCCAGCAGCTGGAGCGGGAGGGAGCAGTTCTTC
D gene: TRBD1; clone size: -; V gene: TRBV5-1; J gene: TRBJ1-1; CDR3 protein: CASSPPTTGDLRLEAFF; CDR3 DNA: TGCGCCAGCAGCCCACCTACAACAGGGGACCTTAGACTTGAAGCTTTCTTT
D gene: -; clone size: -; V gene: TRBV10-3; J gene: TRBJ2-5; CDR3 protein: CATQAPHQETQYF; CDR3 DNA: TGTGCCACACAGGCTCCCCACCAAGAGACCCAGTACTTC
D gene: -; clone size: -; V gene: TRBV5-1; J gene: TRBJ1-5; CDR3 protein: CASSETTGTQPQHF; CDR3 DNA: TGCGCCAGCAGCGAGACCACAGGGACCCAGCCCCAGCATTTT
D gene: -; clone size: -; V gene: TRBV6-2/TRBV6-3; J gene: TRBJ1-5; CDR3 protein: CASSSGPYSNQPQHF; CDR3 DNA: TGTGCCAGCAGTTCAGGGCCTTATAGCAATCAGCCCCAGCATTTT
D gene: TRBD2; clone size: few; V gene: TRBV5-1; J gene: TRBJ2-7; CDR3 protein: CASSFSGGSSYEQYF; CDR3 DNA: TGCGCCAGCAGCTTTAGCGGGGGGAGCTCCTACGAGCAGTACTTC
D gene: -; clone size: -; V gene: TRBV6-5; J gene: TRBJ1-1; CDR3 protein: CASSYSVQGNTEAFF; CDR3 DNA: TGTGCCAGCAGTTACTCCGTACAGGGGAACACTGAAGCTTTCTTT
D gene: -; clone size: few; V gene: TRBV19; J gene: TRBJ2-2; CDR3 protein: CASTPDYTGELFF; CDR3 DNA: TGTGCCAGTACCCCAGACTACACCGGGGAGCTGTTTTTT
D gene: TRBD1; clone size: -; V gene: TRBV28; J gene: TRBJ1-2; CDR3 protein: CASSLQGVGYTF; CDR3 DNA: TGTGCCAGCAGTCTACAGGGGGTAGGCTACACCTTC
D gene: -; clone size: once; V gene: TRBV5-1; J gene: TRBJ2-6; CDR3 protein: CASGNGASGANVLTF; CDR3 DNA: TGCGCCAGCGGAAATGGGGCCTCGGGGGCCAACGTCCTGACTTTC
D gene: -; clone size: few; V gene: TRBV7-3; J gene: TRBJ1-3; CDR3 protein: CASSLNGNGPNTIYF; CDR3 DNA: TGTGCCAGCAGCCTTAACGGGAACGGGCCAAACACCATATATTTT
D gene: -; clone size: -; V gene: TRBV6-5; J gene: TRBJ1-5; CDR3 protein: CASSYRGLSFNDQHF; CDR3 DNA: TGTGCCAGCAGTTACCGCGGACTTAGCTTCAATGACCAGCATTTT
D gene: -; clone size: -; V gene: TRBV6-2/TRBV6-3; J gene: TRBJ2-7; CDR3 protein: CASSYSKGGPKDAQYF; CDR3 DNA: TGTGCCAGCAGTTACTCCAAGGGGGGGCCTAAGGACGCGCAGTACTTC
D gene: -; clone size: -; V gene: TRBV27; J gene: TRBJ1-2; CDR3 protein: CASRTGNYGYTF; CDR3 DNA: TGTGCCAGCAGGACGGGGAACTATGGCTACACCTTC
D gene: -; clone size: once; V gene: TRBV5-4; J gene: TRBJ1-6; CDR3 protein: CASGRFSGERSPLHF; CDR3 DNA: TGTGCCAGCGGCCGGTTCTCGGGGGAACGGTCACCCCTCCACTTT
D gene: -; clone size: -; V gene: TRBV7-2; J gene: TRBJ1-5; CDR3 protein: CASSFDMYNQPQHF; CDR3 DNA: TGTGCCAGCAGCTTTGACATGTACAATCAGCCCCAGCATTTT
D gene: -; clone size: -; V gene: TRBV29-1; J gene: TRBJ2-5; CDR3 protein: CSVTISGIQETQYF; CDR3 DNA: TGCAGCGTAACCATATCAGGGATACAAGAGACCCAGTACTTC
D gene: -; clone size: -; V gene: TRBV9; J gene: TRBJ1-6; CDR3 protein: CASSVGTAYNSPLHF; CDR3 DNA: TGTGCCAGCAGCGTAGGGACAGCTTATAATTCACCCCTCCACTTT
D gene: TRBD1; clone size: -; V gene: TRBV29-1; J gene: TRBJ2-7; CDR3 protein: CSVEGTGSGYEQYF; CDR3 DNA: TGCAGCGTTGAAGGGACAGGTTCCGGATACGAGCAGTACTTC